This T cell receptor (beta chain) was sequenced for a study of T cell responses to AZD1222 COVID-19 vaccine. The repertoire was sequenced with immunoSEQ multiplex PCR; TCRdb's copy has only in-frame clones and lacks some. The sample has 150,000 to 200,000 clones, 85% to 90% seen once. The CDR3 is 15 residues long. V was shortened by 0 bases and J by 6 bases, with 15 bases between the two germline ends. Germline CDR1 SGHNT, CDR2 YYREEE (reference sequence). V and J are TRBV5-4 and TRBJ1-1, with D possibly matching TRBD1 (5 bases). Source: peripheral blood, taken on day 0 of AZD1222 vaccination. The sequence was collected from an adult in good health. In DNA form, the CDR3 reads TGTGCCAGCAGCTTGGCTCAGGGTAGGGTCGCTGAAGCTTTCTTT. This encodes CASSLAQGRVAEAFF.